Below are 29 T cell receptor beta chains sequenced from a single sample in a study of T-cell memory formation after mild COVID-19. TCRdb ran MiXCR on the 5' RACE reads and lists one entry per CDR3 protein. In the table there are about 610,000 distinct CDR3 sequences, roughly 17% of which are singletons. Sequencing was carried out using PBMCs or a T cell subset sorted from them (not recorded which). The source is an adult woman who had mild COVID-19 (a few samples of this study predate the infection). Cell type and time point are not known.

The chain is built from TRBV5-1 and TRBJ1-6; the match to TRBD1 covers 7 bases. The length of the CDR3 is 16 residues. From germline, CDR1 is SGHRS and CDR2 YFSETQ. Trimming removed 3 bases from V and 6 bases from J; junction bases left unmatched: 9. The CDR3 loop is CASSSSTGTANSPLHF. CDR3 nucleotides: TGCGCCAGCAGCTCATCCACCGGGACAGCTAATTCACCCCTCCACTTT.

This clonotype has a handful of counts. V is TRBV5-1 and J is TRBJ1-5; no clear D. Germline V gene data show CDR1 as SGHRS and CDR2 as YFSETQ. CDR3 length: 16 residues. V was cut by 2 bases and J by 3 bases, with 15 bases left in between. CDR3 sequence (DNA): TGCGCCAGCAGCTTCCCTCCTTGGGGTTTCAATCAGCCCCAGCATTTT. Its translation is CASSFPPWGFNQPQHF.

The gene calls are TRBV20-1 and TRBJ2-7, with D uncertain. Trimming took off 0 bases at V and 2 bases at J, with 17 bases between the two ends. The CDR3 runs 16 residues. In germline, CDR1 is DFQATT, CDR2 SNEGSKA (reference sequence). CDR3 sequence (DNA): TGCAGTGCTAGAGATCCCGGCAGGATGATTACCTACGAGCAGTACTTC. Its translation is CSARDPGRMITYEQYF.

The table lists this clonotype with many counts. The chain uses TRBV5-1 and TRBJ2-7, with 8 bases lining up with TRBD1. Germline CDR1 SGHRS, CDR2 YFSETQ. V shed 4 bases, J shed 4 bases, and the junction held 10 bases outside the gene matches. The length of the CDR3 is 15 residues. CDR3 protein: CASSPRTGLVYEQYF. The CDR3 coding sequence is TGCGCCAGCAGCCCCCGGACAGGGCTCGTTTACGAGCAGTACTTC.

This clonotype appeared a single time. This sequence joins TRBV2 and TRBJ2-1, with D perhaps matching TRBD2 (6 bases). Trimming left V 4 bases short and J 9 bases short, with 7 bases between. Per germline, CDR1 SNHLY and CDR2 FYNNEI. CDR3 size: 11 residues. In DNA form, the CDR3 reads TGTGCCAGCAGTGGGGAGGTTGAGCAGTTCTTC. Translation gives CASSGEVEQFF.

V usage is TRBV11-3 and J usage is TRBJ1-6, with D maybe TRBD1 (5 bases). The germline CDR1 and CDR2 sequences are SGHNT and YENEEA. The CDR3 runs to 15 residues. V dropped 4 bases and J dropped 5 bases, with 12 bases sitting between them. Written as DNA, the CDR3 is TGTGCCAGCAGCTCGGCGGGGCAGAATAATTCACCCCTCCACTTT. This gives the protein CASSSAGQNNSPLHF.

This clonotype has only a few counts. The CDR3 DNA reads TGTGCCACCGGGACGGCCCCCTACGAGCAGTACTTC. Its protein is CATGTAPYEQYF. This chain links TRBV7-9 with TRBJ2-7; D may match TRBD1 or TRBD2 (5 bases each). Germline assignment: CDR1 SEHNR and CDR2 FQNEAQ (reference sequence). V lost 10 bases, J lost 2 bases, and 12 bases lay in between. This CDR3 region has 12 residues.

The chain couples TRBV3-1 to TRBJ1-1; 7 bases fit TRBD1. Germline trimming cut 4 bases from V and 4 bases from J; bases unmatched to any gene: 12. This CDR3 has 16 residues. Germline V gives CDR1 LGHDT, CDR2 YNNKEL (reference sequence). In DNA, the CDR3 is TGTGCCAGCAGCCGGACCGTGGGGACAGTTGGCACTGAAGCTTTCTTT. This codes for CASSRTVGTVGTEAFF.

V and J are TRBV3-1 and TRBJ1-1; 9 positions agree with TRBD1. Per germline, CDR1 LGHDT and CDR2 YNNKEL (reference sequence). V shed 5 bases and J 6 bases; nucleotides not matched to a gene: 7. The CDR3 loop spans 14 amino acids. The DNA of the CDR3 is TGTGCCAGCAGCACCCGGACAGGGGAGGCTGAAGCTTTCTTT. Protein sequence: CASSTRTGEAEAFF.

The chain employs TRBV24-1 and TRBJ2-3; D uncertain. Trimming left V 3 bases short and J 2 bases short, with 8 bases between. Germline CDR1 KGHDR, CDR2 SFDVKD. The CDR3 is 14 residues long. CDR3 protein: CATSDPGDTDTQYF. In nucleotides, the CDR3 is TGTGCCACCAGTGATCCGGGTGACACAGATACGCAGTATTTT.

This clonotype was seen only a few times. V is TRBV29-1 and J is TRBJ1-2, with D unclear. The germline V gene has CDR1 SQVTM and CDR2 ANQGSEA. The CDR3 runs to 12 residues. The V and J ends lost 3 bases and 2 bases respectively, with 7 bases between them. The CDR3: CSVEAQNYGYTF. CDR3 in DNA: TGCAGCGTTGAGGCTCAGAACTATGGCTACACCTTC.

In DNA form, the CDR3 reads TGTGCCAGCATCCGGGAAACAGGTGGCCCCTACAATGAGCAGTTCTTC. Protein: CASIRETGGPYNEQFF. V and J are TRBV11-2 and TRBJ2-1; either TRBD1 or TRBD2 may supply D (5 bases each). The CDR3 is made up of 16 amino acids. V lost 7 bases, J lost 2 bases, and 18 bases lay in between. The germline CDR1 and CDR2 sequences are SGHAT and FQNNGV.

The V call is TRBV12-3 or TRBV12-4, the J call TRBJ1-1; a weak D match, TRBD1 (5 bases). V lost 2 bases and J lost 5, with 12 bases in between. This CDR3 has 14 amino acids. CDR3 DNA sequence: TGTGCCAGCAGTTTAACCGGGACGATAACTGAAGCTTTCTTT. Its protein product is CASSLTGTITEAFF.

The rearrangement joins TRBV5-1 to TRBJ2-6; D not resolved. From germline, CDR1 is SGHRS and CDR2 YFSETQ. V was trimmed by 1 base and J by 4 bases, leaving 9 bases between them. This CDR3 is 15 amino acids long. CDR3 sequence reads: CASSLTRPGANVLTF. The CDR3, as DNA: TGCGCCAGCAGCTTGACCCGCCCAGGGGCCAACGTCCTGACTTTC.

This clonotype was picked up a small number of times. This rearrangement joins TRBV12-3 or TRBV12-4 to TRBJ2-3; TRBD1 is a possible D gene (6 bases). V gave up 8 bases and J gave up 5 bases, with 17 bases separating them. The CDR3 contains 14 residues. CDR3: CASSSQGPIDTQYF. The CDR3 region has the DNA TGTGCCAGCTCCTCGCAGGGGCCGATAGATACGCAGTATTTT.

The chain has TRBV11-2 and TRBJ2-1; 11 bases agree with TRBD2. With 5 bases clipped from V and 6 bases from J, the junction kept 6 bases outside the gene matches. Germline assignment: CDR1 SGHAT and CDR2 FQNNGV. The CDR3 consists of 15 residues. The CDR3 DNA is TGTGCCAGCAGCGTTGGACTAGCGGGCGGCAATGAGCAGTTCTTC. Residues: CASSVGLAGGNEQFF.

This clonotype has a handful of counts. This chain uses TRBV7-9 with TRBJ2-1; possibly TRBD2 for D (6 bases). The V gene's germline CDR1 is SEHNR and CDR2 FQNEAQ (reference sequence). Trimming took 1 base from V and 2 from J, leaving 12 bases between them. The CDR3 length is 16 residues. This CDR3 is CASSLGSERAYNEQFF. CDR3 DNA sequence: TGTGCCAGCAGCTTAGGTAGCGAGCGGGCCTACAATGAGCAGTTCTTC.

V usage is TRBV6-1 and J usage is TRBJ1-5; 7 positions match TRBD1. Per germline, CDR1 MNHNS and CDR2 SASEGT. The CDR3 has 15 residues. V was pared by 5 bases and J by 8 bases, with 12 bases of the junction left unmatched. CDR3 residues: CASSSTGAAIKPQHF. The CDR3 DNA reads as TGTGCCAGCAGTTCAACAGGGGCCGCTATCAAGCCCCAGCATTTT.

Here the CDR3 reads CASSFSKGLSGELFF. DNA of the CDR3: TGTGCCAGCAGTTTCTCGAAAGGGCTGAGCGGGGAGCTGTTTTTT. J is TRBJ2-2 and V is TRBV12-3 or TRBV12-4; D not certain. V lost 3 bases, J lost 7 bases, and 15 bases lay in between. This CDR3 has 15 amino acids.

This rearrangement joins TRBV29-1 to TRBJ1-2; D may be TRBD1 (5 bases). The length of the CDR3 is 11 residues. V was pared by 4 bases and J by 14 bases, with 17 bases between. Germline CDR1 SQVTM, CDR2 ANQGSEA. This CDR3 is CSVVADTVVTF. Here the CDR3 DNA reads TGCAGCGTTGTGGCGGACACGGTCGTGACCTTC.

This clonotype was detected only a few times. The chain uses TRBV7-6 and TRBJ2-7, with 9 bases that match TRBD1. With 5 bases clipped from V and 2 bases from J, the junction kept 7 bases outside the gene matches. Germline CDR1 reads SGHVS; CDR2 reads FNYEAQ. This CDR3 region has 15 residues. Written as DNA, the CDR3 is TGTGCCAGCAGCCCCGGGACAGGGCGAGCCTACGAGCAGTACTTC. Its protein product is CASSPGTGRAYEQYF.

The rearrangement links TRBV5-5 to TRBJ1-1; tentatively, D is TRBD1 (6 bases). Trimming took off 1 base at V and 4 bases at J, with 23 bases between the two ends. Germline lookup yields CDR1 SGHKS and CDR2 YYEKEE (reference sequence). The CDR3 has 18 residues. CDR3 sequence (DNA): TGTGCCAGCAGCTTGCGATCCCTCCGGGACACTCGGATCACTGAAGCTTTCTTT. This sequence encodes CASSLRSLRDTRITEAFF. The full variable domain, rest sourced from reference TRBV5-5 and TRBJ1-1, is DAGVTQSPTHLIKTRGQQVTLRCSPISGHKSVSWYQQVLGQGPQFIFQYYEKEERGRGNFPDRFSARQFPNYSSELNVNALLLGDSALYLCASSLRSLRDTRITEAFFGQGTRLTVV.

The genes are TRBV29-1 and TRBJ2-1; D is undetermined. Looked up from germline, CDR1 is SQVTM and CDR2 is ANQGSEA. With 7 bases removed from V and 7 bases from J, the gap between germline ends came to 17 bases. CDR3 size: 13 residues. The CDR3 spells CSGLPGSKNEQFF. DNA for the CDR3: TGCAGCGGTCTCCCCGGGTCGAAGAATGAGCAGTTCTTC.

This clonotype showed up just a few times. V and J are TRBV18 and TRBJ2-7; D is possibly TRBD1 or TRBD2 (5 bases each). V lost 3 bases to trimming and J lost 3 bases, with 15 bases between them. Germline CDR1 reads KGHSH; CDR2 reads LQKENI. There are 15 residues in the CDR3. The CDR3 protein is CASSPGTGTFYEQYF. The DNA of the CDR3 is TGTGCCAGCTCACCTGGGACGGGCACTTTCTACGAGCAGTACTTC.

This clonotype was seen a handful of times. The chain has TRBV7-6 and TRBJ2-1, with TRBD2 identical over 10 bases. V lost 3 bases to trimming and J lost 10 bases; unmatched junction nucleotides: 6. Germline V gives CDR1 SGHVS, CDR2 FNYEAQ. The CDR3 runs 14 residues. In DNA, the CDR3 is TGTGCCAGCAGCTTCAGCGGGGGGGCTGAAGAGCAGTTCTTC. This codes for CASSFSGGAEEQFF.

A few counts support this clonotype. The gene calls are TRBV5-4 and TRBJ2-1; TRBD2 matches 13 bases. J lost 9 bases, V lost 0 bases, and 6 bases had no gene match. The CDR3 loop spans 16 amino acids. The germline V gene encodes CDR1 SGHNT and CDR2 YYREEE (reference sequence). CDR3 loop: CASSLALAGGMGEQFF. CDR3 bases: TGTGCCAGCAGCTTGGCACTAGCGGGAGGGATGGGTGAGCAGTTCTTC. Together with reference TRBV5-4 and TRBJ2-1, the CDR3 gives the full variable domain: ETGVTQSPTHLIKTRGQQVTLRCSSQSGHNTVSWYQQALGQGPQFIFQYYREEENGRGNFPPRFSGLQFPNYSSELNVNALELDDSALYLCASSLALAGGMGEQFFGPGTRLTVL.

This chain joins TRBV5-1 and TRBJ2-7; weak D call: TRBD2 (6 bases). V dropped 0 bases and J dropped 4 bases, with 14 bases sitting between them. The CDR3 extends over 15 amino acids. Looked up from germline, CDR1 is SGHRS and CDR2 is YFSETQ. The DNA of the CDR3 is TGCGCCAGCAGCTTGGGCACGGGGGAAGGGTACGAGCAGTACTTC. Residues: CASSLGTGEGYEQYF.

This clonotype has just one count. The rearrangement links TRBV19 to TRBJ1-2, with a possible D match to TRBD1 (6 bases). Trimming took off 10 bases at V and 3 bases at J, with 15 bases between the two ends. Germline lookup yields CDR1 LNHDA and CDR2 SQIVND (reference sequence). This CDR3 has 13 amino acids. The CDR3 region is CATKPGEYYGYTF. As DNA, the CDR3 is TGTGCCACGAAGCCAGGGGAGTACTATGGCTACACCTTC.

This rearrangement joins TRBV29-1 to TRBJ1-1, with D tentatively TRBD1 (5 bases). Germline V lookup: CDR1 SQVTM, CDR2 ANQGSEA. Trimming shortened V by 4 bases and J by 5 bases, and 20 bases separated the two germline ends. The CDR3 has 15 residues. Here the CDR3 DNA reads TGCAGCGTTGCGGGGGGGAGGTGGGCCAGAACTGAAGCTTTCTTT. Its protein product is CSVAGGRWARTEAFF.